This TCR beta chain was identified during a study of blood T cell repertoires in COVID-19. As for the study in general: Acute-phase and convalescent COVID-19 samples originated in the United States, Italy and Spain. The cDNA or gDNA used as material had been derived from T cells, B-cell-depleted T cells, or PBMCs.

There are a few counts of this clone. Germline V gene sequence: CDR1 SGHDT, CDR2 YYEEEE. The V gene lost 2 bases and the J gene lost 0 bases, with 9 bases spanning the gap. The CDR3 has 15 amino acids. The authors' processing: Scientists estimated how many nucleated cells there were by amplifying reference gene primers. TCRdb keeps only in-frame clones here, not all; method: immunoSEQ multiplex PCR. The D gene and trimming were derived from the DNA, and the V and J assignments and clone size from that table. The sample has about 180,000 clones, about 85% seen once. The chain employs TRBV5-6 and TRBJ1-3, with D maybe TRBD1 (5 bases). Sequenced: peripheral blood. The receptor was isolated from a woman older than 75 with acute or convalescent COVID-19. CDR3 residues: CASSFPGFSGNTIYF. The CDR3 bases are TGTGCCAGCAGCTTCCCAGGGTTCTCTGGAAACACCATATATTTT. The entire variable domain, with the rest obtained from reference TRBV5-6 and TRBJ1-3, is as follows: DAGVTQSPTHLIKTRGQQVTLRCSPKSGHDTVSWYQQALGQGPQFIFQYYEEEERQRGNFPDRFSGHQFPNYSSELNVNALLLGDSALYLCASSFPGFSGNTIYFGEGSWLTVV.